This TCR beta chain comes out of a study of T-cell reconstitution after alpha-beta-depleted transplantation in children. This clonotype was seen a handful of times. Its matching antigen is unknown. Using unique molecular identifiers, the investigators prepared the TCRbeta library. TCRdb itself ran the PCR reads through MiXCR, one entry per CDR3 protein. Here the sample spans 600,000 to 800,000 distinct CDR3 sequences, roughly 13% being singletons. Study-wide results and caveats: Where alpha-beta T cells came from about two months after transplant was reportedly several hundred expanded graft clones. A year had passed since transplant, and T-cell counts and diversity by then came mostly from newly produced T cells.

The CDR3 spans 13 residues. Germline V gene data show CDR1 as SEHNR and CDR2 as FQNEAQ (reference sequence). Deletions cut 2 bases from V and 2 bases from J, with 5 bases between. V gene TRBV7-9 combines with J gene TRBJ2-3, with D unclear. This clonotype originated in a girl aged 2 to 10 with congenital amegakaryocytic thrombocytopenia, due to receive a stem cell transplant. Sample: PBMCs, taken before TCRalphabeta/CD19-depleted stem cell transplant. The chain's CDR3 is CASSLSATDTQYF. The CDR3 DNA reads TGTGCCAGCAGCTTATCAGCCACAGATACGCAGTATTTT.